A single sample is the source of the 28 T cell receptor beta chains below, sequenced in a study of shared clonotypes between healthy human individuals (dated by TCRdb to 2020 to 2022). Library preparation used the immunoSEQ multiplex PCR assay. TCRdb holds this immuneACCESS table with in-frame rearrangements only. Some clones are missing; in checked studies, unresolved V genes explain under half, and the rest has no known cause. The sample data list over a million clones, and 95% to 97% of these were observed just once. Approximately 1% of the sample is held by the ten biggest clonotypes. The sequenced sample consisted of naive CD4+ T cells sorted from blood. Reading the label with the study, this specimen's cell subset or site is: CD45RA+ positively selected. All receptors come from a young man in good health.

The chain combines TRBV6-1 with TRBJ1-5; no clear D. V gave up 6 bases and J gave up 7 bases, with 13 bases separating them. CDR1 and CDR2 from the germline V gene are MNHNS and SASEGT. The CDR3 sequence is 13 residues long. CDR3 protein: CASRELDVQPQHF. In nucleotides, the CDR3 is TGTGCCAGCAGGGAACTGGACGTCCAGCCCCAGCATTTT.

J is TRBJ2-1 and V is TRBV5-1, with unresolved D. Trimming stripped 4 bases from V and 5 bases from J, with 13 bases between. Germline CDR1 and CDR2: SGHRS and YFSETQ. This CDR3 spans 14 amino acids. CDR3 in DNA: TGCGCCAGCAGCCCCATGAGATTTAACAATGAGCAGTTCTTC. Translation: CASSPMRFNNEQFF. Full variable domain (outside the CDR3, taken from reference TRBV5-1 and TRBJ2-1): KAGVTQTPRYLIKTRGQQVTLSCSPISGHRSVSWYQQTPGQGLQFLFEYFSETQRNKGNFPGRFSGRQFSNSRSEMNVSTLELGDSALYLCASSPMRFNNEQFFGPGTRLTVL.

The chain is built from TRBV5-6 and TRBJ2-1; TRBD1 agrees at 8 bases. The CDR3 extends over 12 amino acids. After removal of 4 bases from V and 9 bases from J, the junction contained 3 bases not matched to a gene. Germline values: CDR1 SGHDT, CDR2 YYEEEE. CDR3 in DNA: TGTGCCAGCAGCCGTGACAGGGGTGAGCAGTTCTTC. It is translated as CASSRDRGEQFF.

In the case of this clone: This same CDR3 is encoded by further DNA sequences in the sample. J is TRBJ2-7 and V is TRBV7-9; D is perhaps TRBD2 (6 bases). Trimming stripped 5 bases from V and 0 bases from J, with 8 bases between. This CDR3 contains 13 residues. Germline V gene lookup returns CDR1 SEHNR and CDR2 FQNEAQ (reference sequence). The CDR3 is CASSGTSSYEQYF. The DNA for the CDR3 is TGTGCCAGCAGCGGGACTTCCTCCTACGAGCAGTACTTC.

The chain is built from TRBV6-5 and TRBJ2-7; 9 nucleotides match TRBD2. V lost 0 bases and J lost 5; bases outside the gene matches: 8. From germline, CDR1 is MNHEY and CDR2 SVGAGI. The CDR3 runs 16 residues. The DNA of the CDR3 is TGTGCCAGCAGTTACTCTTCCGGGACTAGCATCCACGAGCAGTACTTC. Protein product: CASSYSSGTSIHEQYF.

This sequence joins TRBV11-2 and TRBJ1-4; tentative D call: TRBD1 (5 bases). The germline gives CDR1 SGHAT, CDR2 FQNNGV. V lost 1 base and J 2 bases, leaving 20 bases between the germline ends. This CDR3 comprises 19 residues. The CDR3 is CASSLGRRGIAATNEKLFF. Written as DNA, the CDR3 is TGTGCCAGCAGCTTAGGGCGAAGGGGTATCGCCGCTACTAATGAAAAACTGTTTTTT.

The DNA of the CDR3 is TGTGCCAGTAGTATCCAGGGGGCCAGGGGGCGGGCCAATGAGCAGTTCTTC. It specifies CASSIQGARGRANEQFF. The rearrangement links TRBV19 to TRBJ2-1; 8 bases match TRBD1. There are 17 residues in the CDR3. Unmatched junction bases numbered 13, after V lost 3 bases and J lost 6 bases. Germline V gene data show CDR1 as LNHDA and CDR2 as SQIVND (reference sequence).

This rearrangement joins TRBV5-1 to TRBJ2-7; 8 bases agree with TRBD2. The CDR3 is 16 residues long. The germline gives CDR1 SGHRS, CDR2 YFSETQ. The trim removed 0 bases at V and 3 bases at J, leaving 8 bases unmatched. The CDR3 DNA follows: TGCGCCAGCAGCTTGGCTGGAGTAGCGGGGTACTACGAGCAGTACTTC. Protein sequence: CASSLAGVAGYYEQYF.

The J gene is TRBJ2-5, the V gene TRBV11-2, with 11 bases aligning to TRBD2. This CDR3 has 16 amino acids. Germline CDR1 and CDR2: SGHAT and FQNNGV. With 1 base clipped from V and 5 bases from J, the junction kept 6 bases outside the gene matches. The CDR3 region has the DNA TGTGCCAGCAGCTTAGCCCTAGCGGGAGGTATCGAGACCCAGTACTTC. Translating it yields CASSLALAGGIETQYF.

The chain carries TRBV4-2 and TRBJ2-1; the D gene is possibly TRBD2 (6 bases). Germline lookup yields CDR1 LGHNA and CDR2 YNFKEQ. Trimming removed 1 base from V and 2 bases from J, with 12 bases in between. The CDR3 is 16 residues long. Here the CDR3 DNA reads TGTGCCAGCAGCCAAGTTGGTGGGGGGACCTACAATGAGCAGTTCTTC. It specifies CASSQVGGGTYNEQFF.

CDR3: CASSISPGLATGDHEQFF. The CDR3 DNA follows: TGTGCCAGCAGTATATCGCCAGGGCTAGCTACCGGCGACCATGAGCAGTTCTTC. This chain joins TRBV9 and TRBJ2-1, with D possibly being TRBD1 or TRBD2 (5 bases each). V lost 5 bases and J lost 8, with 29 bases in between. CDR1 is SGDLS and CDR2 is YYNGEE in the germline V gene. This CDR3 spans 18 amino acids.

V is TRBV9 and J is TRBJ1-3; a possible D gene is TRBD1 (5 bases). With 2 bases removed from V and 2 bases from J, the gap between germline ends came to 11 bases. This CDR3 region has 15 residues. The germline gives CDR1 SGDLS, CDR2 YYNGEE. CDR3 sequence reads: CASSVGGDAGNTIYF. Written as DNA, the CDR3 is TGTGCCAGCAGCGTGGGTGGGGACGCTGGAAACACCATATATTTT.

V is TRBV4-1 and J is TRBJ2-1; tentatively, D is TRBD2 (5 bases). V shed 3 bases and J shed 0 bases, with 12 bases lying between them. CDR1 is MGHRA, CDR2 YSYEKL, per germline. The CDR3 extends over 16 amino acids. CDR3 sequence: CASSQFGGSSYNEQFF. CDR3 DNA: TGCGCCAGCAGCCAGTTTGGTGGGAGCTCCTACAATGAGCAGTTCTTC.

V usage is TRBV5-1 and J usage is TRBJ2-7, with 9 bases lining up with TRBD2. With 0 bases clipped from V and 3 bases from J, the junction kept 4 bases outside the gene matches. Germline values: CDR1 SGHRS, CDR2 YFSETQ. This CDR3 is built from 15 residues. CDR3: CASSLGLADYYEQYF. The CDR3 DNA reads as TGCGCCAGCAGCTTGGGACTAGCGGATTACTACGAGCAGTACTTC. The entire variable domain, with the rest obtained from reference TRBV5-1 and TRBJ2-7, is as follows: KAGVTQTPRYLIKTRGQQVTLSCSPISGHRSVSWYQQTPGQGLQFLFEYFSETQRNKGNFPGRFSGRQFSNSRSEMNVSTLELGDSALYLCASSLGLADYYEQYFGPGTRLTVT.

This chain links TRBV7-9 with TRBJ2-5; 8 nucleotides match TRBD1. CDR1 and CDR2 from the germline V gene are SEHNR and FQNEAQ (reference sequence). The J segment lost 2 bases and the V segment lost 4 bases, leaving 3 bases of the junction unmatched. CDR3 size: 14 residues. For the CDR3, the DNA is TGTGCCAGCAGCTACGGACAGGGTCAAGAGACCCAGTACTTC. Translation gives CASSYGQGQETQYF.

V usage is TRBV6-5 and J usage is TRBJ1-3; D uncertain. The V gene lost 7 bases and the J gene lost 2 bases, with 12 bases spanning the gap. The germline V gene encodes CDR1 MNHEY and CDR2 SVGAGI. The CDR3 contains 14 residues. Written as DNA, the CDR3 is TGTGCCAGCACCCCGGCCGGGACTGGAAACACCATATATTTT. Protein: CASTPAGTGNTIYF.

The chain carries TRBV5-4 and TRBJ2-7; D possibly corresponds to TRBD1 (6 bases). This CDR3 has 15 residues. Looked up from germline, CDR1 is SGHNT and CDR2 is YYREEE (reference sequence). V dropped 0 bases and J dropped 2 bases, with 12 bases sitting between them. The CDR3 nucleotides read TGTGCCAGCAGCTTGGGCCAGGGGACCACCTACGAGCAGTACTTC. Its protein is CASSLGQGTTYEQYF. Full variable domain (missing parts from reference TRBV5-4 and TRBJ2-7): ETGVTQSPTHLIKTRGQQVTLRCSSQSGHNTVSWYQQALGQGPQFIFQYYREEENGRGNFPPRFSGLQFPNYSSELNVNALELDDSALYLCASSLGQGTTYEQYFGPGTRLTVT.

V is TRBV6-1 and J is TRBJ2-7, with D possibly TRBD1 on 5 matching bases. CDR1 MNHNS and CDR2 SASEGT come from the germline V gene. V dropped 4 bases and J dropped 1 base, with 11 bases sitting between them. This CDR3 comprises 14 residues. CDR3 sequence: CASSVRDSSYEQYF. For the CDR3, the DNA is TGTGCCAGCAGTGTCCGAGACAGTTCCTACGAGCAGTACTTC.

J is TRBJ2-5 and V is TRBV27; TRBD1 agrees at 8 bases. The length of the CDR3 is 15 residues. Germline-derived CDR1 and CDR2 are MNHEY and SMNVEV (reference sequence). V gave up 0 bases and J gave up 2 bases; unmatched junction bases: 2. CDR3 amino acids: CASSLSGTGQETQYF. The CDR3 region has the DNA TGTGCCAGCAGTTTATCCGGGACAGGTCAAGAGACCCAGTACTTC.

The rearrangement links TRBV19 to TRBJ2-7; 7 bases are a match to TRBD1. The CDR3 loop spans 14 amino acids. CDR1 LNHDA and CDR2 SQIVND come from the germline V gene (reference sequence). The V and J ends lost 6 bases and 4 bases, in that order; junction bases with no gene match: 9. CDR3 sequence reads: CASSPPGQKYEQYF. The CDR3, as DNA: TGTGCCAGTAGCCCACCGGGACAGAAATACGAGCAGTACTTC.

As to this clone: This specimen includes other DNA sequences encoding the same CDR3. The chain is built from TRBV20-1 and TRBJ2-3; D gene uncertain. V lost 3 bases, J lost 6 bases, and 4 bases lay in between. Germline V gene data show CDR1 as DFQATT and CDR2 as SNEGSKA (reference sequence). This CDR3 region has 10 residues. As DNA, the CDR3 is TGCAGTGCTAGTTCCGATACGCAGTATTTT. This encodes CSASSDTQYF.

This rearrangement joins TRBV28 to TRBJ2-4; D gene uncertain. The germline V gene has CDR1 MDHEN and CDR2 SYDVKM. The V gene lost 5 bases and the J gene lost 1 base, with 9 bases spanning the gap. There are 14 residues in the CDR3. This CDR3 is CASSRSGAKNIQYF. The CDR3 coding sequence is TGTGCCAGCAGTCGGTCTGGGGCCAAAAACATTCAGTACTTC.

This clone has only one observation. The V call is TRBV6-1, the J call TRBJ2-7; 9 nucleotides match TRBD1. The CDR3 extends over 14 amino acids. The J segment lost 1 base and the V segment lost 8 bases, leaving 6 bases of the junction unmatched. The V gene's germline CDR1 is MNHNS and CDR2 SASEGT. The CDR3, as DNA: TGTGCCAGCCTAGGACAGGGGACGTCCTACGAGCAGTACTTC. Residues: CASLGQGTSYEQYF.

This clone was seen only once. The chain employs TRBV2 and TRBJ2-4; 8 positions match TRBD1. This CDR3 is built from 14 residues. The germline CDR1 and CDR2 sequences are SNHLY and FYNNEI. The J segment lost 7 bases and the V segment lost 5 bases, leaving 7 bases of the junction unmatched. The CDR3 protein is CASSTGQGGNIQYF. The CDR3 nucleotides read TGTGCCAGCAGTACAGGACAGGGTGGGAACATTCAGTACTTC.

In regard to this clone: Other DNA sequences in the same sample also yield this CDR3. V and J are TRBV7-3 and TRBJ1-1; no clear D gene. The CDR3 is made up of 13 amino acids. Germline loops: CDR1 SGHTA, CDR2 FQGTGA. Deletions cut 1 base from V and 4 bases from J, with 7 bases between. CDR3 in amino acids: CASSLRMGTEAFF. The CDR3, as DNA: TGTGCCAGCAGCTTAAGGATGGGCACTGAAGCTTTCTTT.

The chain combines TRBV11-2 with TRBJ2-1; a weak D match, TRBD2 (6 bases). The germline CDR1 and CDR2 sequences are SGHAT and FQNNGV. V was clipped by 5 bases and J by 9 bases, with 26 bases between them. There are 17 residues in the CDR3. The CDR3 protein is CASSDLFGRGGEGEQFF. In DNA, the CDR3 is TGTGCCAGCAGCGACTTATTCGGGCGGGGTGGTGAGGGTGAGCAGTTCTTC.

The chain combines TRBV13 with TRBJ2-2; 11 bases fit TRBD2. Germline V gene sequence: CDR1 PRHDT, CDR2 FYEKMQ (reference sequence). Losses at the gene ends were 5 bases for V and 3 bases for J; bases not matched to a gene: 2. This CDR3 is built from 15 residues. For the CDR3, the DNA is TGTGCCAGCAGCCCGACTAGCGGGGACACCGGGGAGCTGTTTTTT. Translated, it gives CASSPTSGDTGELFF.

The V and J genes are TRBV7-8 and TRBJ1-5, with TRBD1 as a possible D gene (6 bases). Germline V CDR1 and CDR2: SGHVS, FQNEAQ. CDR3 length equals 16 residues. The V end was cut by 1 base, the J end by 10 bases, with 20 bases between. The CDR3: CASSLVGASRDPPQHF. The CDR3 region has the DNA TGTGCCAGCAGCTTAGTGGGGGCGTCAAGGGATCCACCCCAGCATTTT.